The 27 T cell receptor beta chains in this list originate from one sample, sequenced in a study of cytomegalovirus exposure and HLA in healthy donors. Primers for the PCR totalled 60 Vbeta and 13 Jbeta. Measured with immunoSEQ multiplex PCR; TCRdb has only the in-frame clones, and not every one. This table holds 160,000 or so clones, 70% to 90% found once. The source material was PBMCs. Receptor source: a woman between 18 and 29 years old in good health and CMV-seronegative.

The V and J genes are TRBV19 and TRBJ2-2; D call uncertain. Germline CDR1 LNHDA, CDR2 SQIVND (reference sequence). Trimming stripped 5 bases from V and 9 bases from J, with 10 bases between. The CDR3 is made up of 12 amino acids. The CDR3: CASSSPVRELFF. CDR3 DNA sequence: TGTGCCAGTAGTTCCCCAGTTAGGGAGCTGTTTTTT.

The V and J genes are TRBV27 and TRBJ2-7, with unresolved D. The CDR3 has 12 residues. Trimming stripped 7 bases from V and 0 bases from J, with 7 bases between. Germline lookup yields CDR1 MNHEY and CDR2 SMNVEV (reference sequence). The CDR3 nucleotides read TGTGCCAGCACTTCCAGCTCCTACGAGCAGTACTTC. Its protein product is CASTSSSYEQYF.

The chain links TRBV29-1 to TRBJ2-7; 9 nucleotides match TRBD2. CDR3 length: 13 amino acids. V lost 5 bases, J lost 2 bases, and 4 bases stayed unmatched. CDR1 is SQVTM, CDR2 ANQGSEA, per germline. The CDR3 sequence: CSVTTSGTYEQYF. The CDR3 DNA follows: TGCAGCGTTACGACTAGCGGCACCTACGAGCAGTACTTC.

This clone was picked up one time. The chain has TRBV7-2 and TRBJ1-5; maybe TRBD1 (6 bases). Trimming removed 1 base from V and 6 bases from J, with 7 bases in between. Germline loops: CDR1 SGHTA, CDR2 FQGNSA. CDR3 size: 13 residues. In DNA, the CDR3 is TGTGCCAGCAGCTTAGACAGGGTTCAGCCCCAGCATTTT. Translating gives CASSLDRVQPQHF.

The rearrangement joins TRBV5-6 to TRBJ2-1; D gene unclear. The CDR3 is 16 residues long. Germline CDR1 is SGHDT and CDR2 is YYEEEE. Deletions cut 0 bases from V and 0 bases from J, with 10 bases between. CDR3 loop: CASSLVYESSYNEQFF. The CDR3 DNA reads as TGTGCCAGCAGCTTGGTCTACGAGAGCTCCTACAATGAGCAGTTCTTC. The variable domain in full, with the rest retrieved from reference TRBV5-6 and TRBJ2-1, is DAGVTQSPTHLIKTRGQQVTLRCSPKSGHDTVSWYQQALGQGPQFIFQYYEEEERQRGNFPDRFSGHQFPNYSSELNVNALLLGDSALYLCASSLVYESSYNEQFFGPGTRLTVL.

The J gene is TRBJ1-6, the V gene TRBV6-9, with D possibly matching TRBD1 (5 bases). The CDR3 consists of 15 residues. V dropped 4 bases and J dropped 3 bases, with 10 bases sitting between them. Germline-derived CDR1 and CDR2 are MNHGY and SVAAGI. As DNA, the CDR3 is TGTGCCAGCAGTTGTTGGACACGCTATAATTCACCCCTCCACTTT. As protein: CASSCWTRYNSPLHF.

This rearrangement joins TRBV2 to TRBJ1-5, with a tentative D call TRBD1 (6 bases). The V end was cut by 7 bases, the J end by 5 bases, with 15 bases between. The CDR3 contains 14 residues. Germline CDR1 and CDR2: SNHLY and FYNNEI. The CDR3 nucleotides read TGTGCCAGCAATCGGGTGGCAGGGGATCAGCCCCAGCATTTT. The encoded protein is CASNRVAGDQPQHF.

The chain recombines TRBV28 with TRBJ1-2, with TRBD1 identical over 8 bases. The junction had 3 bases not matched to a gene; V was cut back by 5 bases and J by 7 bases. CDR3 length: 12 residues. In germline, CDR1 is MDHEN, CDR2 SYDVKM. CDR3: CASSGDRPGYTF. The DNA of the CDR3 is TGTGCCAGCAGTGGGGACAGGCCTGGCTACACCTTC.

The chain joins TRBV2 to TRBJ2-7; 8 bases agree with TRBD2. Losses at the gene ends were 6 bases for V and 0 bases for J; bases not matched to a gene: 13. Germline values: CDR1 SNHLY, CDR2 FYNNEI. CDR3 length: 17 residues. CDR3 residues: CASSPARERGTSYEQYF. In DNA, the CDR3 is TGTGCCAGCAGCCCGGCCCGCGAGCGGGGGACCTCCTACGAGCAGTACTTC.

The genes are TRBV11-1 and TRBJ2-7, with a tentative D call TRBD2 (5 bases). The CDR3 covers 14 residues. Germline CDR1 is SGHAT and CDR2 is FQDESV (reference sequence). V was trimmed by 6 bases and J by 3 bases, leaving 15 bases between them. The CDR3: CASSPVAAGYEQYF. The DNA for the CDR3 is TGTGCCAGCAGTCCGGTCGCTGCGGGCTACGAGCAGTACTTC.

The chain employs TRBV27 and TRBJ2-1, with 8 bases matching TRBD2. Germline V lookup: CDR1 MNHEY, CDR2 SMNVEV (reference sequence). Trimming cost V 5 bases and J 5 bases; bases outside gene matches: 8. CDR3 length: 15 amino acids. This CDR3 reads CASSDGGASDNEQFF. The CDR3 DNA reads TGTGCCAGCAGTGACGGGGGGGCCTCGGACAATGAGCAGTTCTTC.

V usage is TRBV5-1 and J usage is TRBJ1-1; D gene ambiguous. CDR1 and CDR2 (germline): SGHRS, YFSETQ. Trimming took 0 bases from V and 1 from J, leaving 7 bases between them. The CDR3 spans 14 residues. The CDR3 reads CASSLASKNTEAFF. The CDR3 DNA sequence: TGCGCCAGCAGCTTGGCTAGTAAGAACACTGAAGCTTTCTTT.

The J gene is TRBJ1-5, the V gene TRBV30, with 7 bases lining up with TRBD1. With 5 bases clipped from V and 2 bases from J, the junction kept 0 bases outside the gene matches. The CDR3 contains 12 residues. CDR1 GTSNPN and CDR2 SVGIG come from the germline V gene (reference sequence). The CDR3 DNA sequence: TGTGCCTGGGACAGGGGCAATCAGCCCCAGCATTTT. The encoded protein is CAWDRGNQPQHF.

The rearrangement joins TRBV28 to TRBJ2-5, with 9 bases that match TRBD2. The J call may be in error: the DNA end matches TRBJ2-7 better. Per the germline V gene, CDR1 is MDHEN and CDR2 is SYDVKM. The CDR3 covers 15 residues. The CDR3 bases are TGTGCCAGCAGCCCCGGGACTAGCCAAGGCTACGAGCAGTACTTC. Protein sequence: CASSPGTSQGYEQYF.

The V and J genes are TRBV7-2 and TRBJ1-2; D remains unclear. The V and J ends lost 0 bases and 7 bases respectively, with 9 bases between them. Germline CDR1 and CDR2: SGHTA and FQGNSA. The CDR3 totals 13 residues. The CDR3 region is CASSLAMYRGYTF. DNA of the CDR3: TGTGCCAGCAGCTTAGCTATGTATCGTGGCTACACCTTC. The whole variable domain, filled in from reference TRBV7-2 and TRBJ1-2, reads GAGVSQSPSNKVTEKGKDVELRCDPISGHTALYWYRQSLGQGLEFLIYFQGNSAPDKSGLPSDRFSAERTGGSVSTLTIQRTQQEDSAVYLCASSLAMYRGYTFGSGTRLTVV.

J is TRBJ1-5 and V is TRBV30; D ambiguous. CDR3 length equals 13 residues. V lost 1 base and J 5 bases, leaving 9 bases between the germline ends. Germline CDR1 is GTSNPN and CDR2 is SVGIG (reference sequence). The CDR3: CAWSGRQDQPQHF. Written as DNA, the CDR3 is TGTGCCTGGAGTGGACGCCAGGATCAGCCCCAGCATTTT.

The rearrangement uses TRBV25-1 and TRBJ1-5; TRBD1 might be the D (5 bases). Trimming shortened V by 4 bases and J by 2 bases, and 6 bases separated the two germline ends. The V gene's germline CDR1 is MGHDK and CDR2 SYGVNS. The length of the CDR3 is 13 residues. The CDR3 DNA is TGTGCCAGCAGTGCCAGGGGCAATCAGCCCCAGCATTTT. It yields the protein CASSARGNQPQHF.

This clone was counted only a few times. The chain combines TRBV7-9 with TRBJ1-1, with a possible D match to TRBD1 (6 bases). CDR1 and CDR2 from the germline V gene are SEHNR and FQNEAQ (reference sequence). The CDR3 is made up of 13 amino acids. Trimming took off 5 bases at V and 8 bases at J, with 15 bases between the two ends. CDR3 coding DNA: TGTGCCAGCAGCCCTTCGGGGGGCGCAGAAGCTTTCTTT. Translating it yields CASSPSGGAEAFF.

With regard to this clone: Other DNA sequences in this sample translate to the same CDR3. The J gene is TRBJ2-5, the V gene TRBV2; no clear D. Trimming stripped 6 bases from V and 0 bases from J, with 2 bases between. The germline gives CDR1 SNHLY, CDR2 FYNNEI. The CDR3 is 11 amino acids. CDR3 nucleotides: TGTGCCAGCAGCTACCAAGAGACCCAGTACTTC. It yields the protein CASSYQETQYF.

In this sample, this clone turned up once. The chain employs TRBV7-2 and TRBJ1-5; D possibly corresponds to TRBD1 (5 bases). The CDR3 length is 14 residues. Deletions cut 4 bases from V and 6 bases from J, with 13 bases between. Germline V gene sequence: CDR1 SGHTA, CDR2 FQGNSA. The CDR3 DNA sequence: TGTGCCAGCAGCTGGTTCCCGGGGGTTCAGCCCCAGCATTTT. Protein product: CASSWFPGVQPQHF.

The rearrangement links TRBV27 to TRBJ2-5; 8 nucleotides align to TRBD1. CDR3 length equals 12 residues. Germline-derived CDR1 and CDR2 are MNHEY and SMNVEV (reference sequence). V was pared by 5 bases and J by 11 bases, with 7 bases of the junction left unmatched. The DNA of the CDR3 is TGTGCCAGCAGTGGGCCAGGGGGCCAGCAGTACTTC. Amino acids: CASSGPGGQQYF.

V usage is TRBV9 and J usage is TRBJ2-2, with 9 bases identical to TRBD2. CDR1 is SGDLS, CDR2 YYNGEE, per germline. J lost 2 bases, V lost 0 bases, and 2 bases had no gene match. This CDR3 comprises 16 residues. In DNA form, the CDR3 reads TGTGCCAGCAGCGTAGGTAGCGGGGGCAACACCGGGGAGCTGTTTTTT. It translates to CASSVGSGGNTGELFF.

The rearrangement links TRBV5-1 to TRBJ2-2, with 9 bases lining up with TRBD2. CDR1 and CDR2 (germline): SGHRS, YFSETQ. V trimming: 2 bases; J trimming: 0 bases; junction bases outside the gene matches: 2. The CDR3 has 16 amino acids. DNA of the CDR3: TGCGCCAGCAGCTTCACTAGCGGGCCGAACACCGGGGAGCTGTTTTTT. This sequence encodes CASSFTSGPNTGELFF.

This sequence joins TRBV2 and TRBJ1-5; 9 nucleotides line up with TRBD1. Germline lookup yields CDR1 SNHLY and CDR2 FYNNEI. CDR3 size: 17 residues. Germline trimming cut 4 bases from V and 9 bases from J; bases unmatched to any gene: 16. The CDR3 nucleotides read TGTGCCAGCAGTGGGTCGTATTTTGACAGGGGGAGCCGGCCCCAGCATTTT. This codes for CASSGSYFDRGSRPQHF.

J is TRBJ2-5 and V is TRBV29-1; TRBD2 aligns across 9 bases. From germline, CDR1 is SQVTM and CDR2 ANQGSEA. This CDR3 region has 18 residues. With V trimmed by 2 bases and J by 5 bases, 18 bases remained unmatched. The CDR3: CSVEWPAGGPTLVETQYF. CDR3 in DNA: TGCAGCGTTGAATGGCCAGCGGGGGGACCGACGCTTGTGGAGACCCAGTACTTC. The complete variable domain, with remaining parts taken from reference TRBV29-1 and TRBJ2-5, reads SAVISQKPSRDICQRGTSLTIQCQVDSQVTMMFWYRQQPGQSLTLIATANQGSEATYESGFVIDKFPISRPNLTFSTLTVSNMSPEDSSIYLCSVEWPAGGPTLVETQYFGPGTRLLVL.

The chain has TRBV28 and TRBJ2-7, with D possibly matching TRBD2 (6 bases). CDR3 length: 14 residues. Trimming took 5 bases from V and 2 from J, leaving 13 bases between them. Germline CDR1 and CDR2: MDHEN and SYDVKM. The DNA for the CDR3 is TGTGCCAGCAGTGTGGGGACTCCTGCCTACGAGCAGTACTTC. Translation gives CASSVGTPAYEQYF.

A few counts support this clone. This rearrangement joins TRBV10-3 to TRBJ2-1; 10 positions agree with TRBD2. CDR3 size: 14 residues. CDR1 and CDR2 from the germline V gene are ENHRY and SYGVKD. Trimming at V came to 8 bases and at J to 1 base, leaving 2 bases not matched to a gene. The CDR3 DNA sequence: TGTGCCATCCAAGCGGGAGGGTCCTACAATGAGCAGTTCTTC. Encoded protein: CAIQAGGSYNEQFF.